The clone carrying this TCR beta chain has more than one count but fewer than ten. As yet, its antigen is unknown. These data belong to a study of T cell clones after liver transplantation. At the level of the study: Samples came pre-transplant, pre-randomization before withdrawal, and post-randomization after withdrawal ended.

Thawed unstimulated PBMCs were FACS-sorted by CD3, CD4 and CD8 into two populations. CDR1 and CDR2 (germline): LGHNA, YNFKEQ. This CDR3 is 15 amino acids long. Trimming cost V 0 bases and J 4 bases, with 7 bases left between them. Study-wide results and caveats: Post-transplant, graft-donor-reactive CD4 TCRbeta sequences in blood dropped significantly in 5 of 8 subjects. A larger donor-reactive than third-party decline suggested partial antigen-specific deletion.

The repertoire was sequenced with immunoSEQ multiplex PCR; TCRdb's copy has only in-frame clones and lacks some. Among tens of thousands of clones listed, less than 85% were seen once. V gene TRBV4-2 combines with J gene TRBJ1-6; D is perhaps TRBD1 (5 bases). Sequencing was performed on CD4+ T cells from blood, taken at the approximately 15-month timepoint. The receptor's source is a human patient who received a liver transplant. The graft donor may account for some of the T cells. The CDR3 region is CASSQERGYNSPLHF. The CDR3 bases are TGTGCCAGCAGCCAAGAACGGGGGTATAATTCACCCCTCCACTTT.